The table lists the clone carrying this T cell receptor beta chain with many counts. Its antigen is unknown. One entry per CDR3 protein results from TCRdb running MiXCR on the reads. The repertoire holds 310,000 or so distinct CDR3 sequences, with 9.6% as singletons. This entry comes from a study of T cell repertoires in cytomegalovirus infection. At the level of the study: Indications of both CMV infection and matching HLA type were provided by public TCR beta signatures. Overall study results and limits: The cumulative frequency of public TCR beta families identified carriers of CMV plus the relevant HLA. Ex vivo responses were dominated by HLA-C-restricted CMV-specific TCR beta clonotypes.

Germline-derived CDR1 and CDR2 are SNHLY and FYNNEI. V shed 6 bases, J shed 9 bases, and the junction held 10 bases outside the gene matches. The CDR3 loop spans 16 amino acids. This sequence originates from a human donor in good health (CMV status not recorded). Some clones in this sample may be carry-over from other donors' samples. This chain joins TRBV2 and TRBJ1-6; 11 nucleotides agree with TRBD1. Material for sequencing was PBMCs. CDR3 DNA: TGTGCCAGCAGCGCAACGGGACAGGGGGTAGGTTCACCCCTCCACTTT. This gives the protein CASSATGQGVGSPLHF.